The sequence of this T cell receptor (beta chain) was determined in a study of cytomegalovirus exposure and HLA in healthy donors. Study-wide findings and caveats: The authors listed 150 to 200 TCR beta chains as cytomegalovirus-associated. The study found most TCR sequences rare, yet found some public TCRs in many donors.

Germline CDR1 SGHAT, CDR2 FQNNGV. The CDR3 contains 16 residues. Trimming took off 1 base at V and 0 bases at J, with 10 bases between the two ends. In regard to this clone: Its antigen is unidentified.

Researchers ran the PCR with 60 Vbeta and 13 Jbeta primers. Here immunoSEQ multiplex PCR was the method, and the copy in TCRdb shows in-frame clones only, minus some. This sample has 180,000 or so clones, with roughly 73% found just once. The gene calls are TRBV11-2 and TRBJ2-1; maybe TRBD2 (6 bases). The sequence was obtained from a woman in her 40s in good health and CMV-seropositive. Input material: PBMCs. In DNA form, the CDR3 reads TGTGCCAGCAGCTTAGTCCTAGCGACCTCCTACAATGAGCAGTTCTTC. Translating it yields CASSLVLATSYNEQFF.